The clone carrying this T cell receptor (beta chain) was picked up many times. Its antigen is not identified. The data stem from a study of T cell repertoires in cytomegalovirus infection. Study as a whole: Shared public TCR beta signatures pointed to both CMV infection and a matching HLA type.

Notes on the study in general: Summed public TCR beta family frequency identified CMV carriers bearing the relevant HLA. What dominated the ex vivo response were HLA-C-restricted CMV-specific TCR beta clonotypes.

TCRdb recomputed calls from the reads with MiXCR, one row per CDR3 protein. The top ten clones hold 2.9% of a sample with around 180,000 distinct CDR3 sequences, approximately 19% of them seen once. V lost 6 bases and J lost 0, with 8 bases in between. Germline CDR1 reads ENHRY; CDR2 reads SYGVKD. CDR3 size: 13 residues. This clonotype was obtained from a human donor in good health (CMV status not recorded). Some clones in this sample may be carry-over from other donors' samples. The specimen was PBMCs. The chain carries TRBV10-3 and TRBJ1-2; maybe TRBD1 (5 bases). The CDR3 nucleotides read TGTGCCATCAGCGACAGCTCTAACTATGGCTACACCTTC. It codes for CAISDSSNYGYTF.